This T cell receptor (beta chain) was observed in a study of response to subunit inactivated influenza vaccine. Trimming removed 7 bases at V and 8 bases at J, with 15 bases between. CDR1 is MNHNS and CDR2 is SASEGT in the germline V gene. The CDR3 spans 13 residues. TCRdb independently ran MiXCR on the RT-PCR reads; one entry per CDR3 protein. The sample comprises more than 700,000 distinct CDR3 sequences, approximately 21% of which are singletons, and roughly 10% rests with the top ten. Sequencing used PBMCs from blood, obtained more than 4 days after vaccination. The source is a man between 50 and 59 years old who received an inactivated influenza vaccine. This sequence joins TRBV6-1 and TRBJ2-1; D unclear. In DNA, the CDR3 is TGTGCCAGCAATACAATGGGTGCTCATGAGCAGTTCTTC. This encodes CASNTMGAHEQFF.